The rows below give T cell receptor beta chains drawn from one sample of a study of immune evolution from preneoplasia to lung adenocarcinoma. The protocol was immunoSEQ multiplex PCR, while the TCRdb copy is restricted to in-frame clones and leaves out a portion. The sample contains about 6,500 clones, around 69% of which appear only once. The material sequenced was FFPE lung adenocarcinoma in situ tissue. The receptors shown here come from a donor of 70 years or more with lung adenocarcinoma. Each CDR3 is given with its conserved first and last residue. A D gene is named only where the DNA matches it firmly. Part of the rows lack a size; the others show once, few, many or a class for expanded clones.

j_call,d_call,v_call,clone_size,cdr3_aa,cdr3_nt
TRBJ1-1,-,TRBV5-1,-,CASSPGKNTEAFF,TGCGCCAGCAGCCCCGGGAAGAACACTGAAGCTTTCTTT
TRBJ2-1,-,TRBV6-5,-,CASTQGEYNEQFF,TGTGCCAGCACCCAAGGGGAGTACAATGAGCAGTTCTTC
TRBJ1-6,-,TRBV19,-,CASSTPGNSPLHF,TGTGCCAGTAGTACCCCGGGGAATTCACCCCTCCACTTT
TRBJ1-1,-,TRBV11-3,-,CASSPDRPNTEAFF,TGTGCCAGCAGCCCAGACAGGCCTAACACTGAAGCTTTCTTT
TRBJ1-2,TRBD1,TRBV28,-,CATYDRVGYGYTF,TGTGCCACATATGACAGGGTGGGCTATGGCTACACCTTC
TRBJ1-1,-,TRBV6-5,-,CASSYSQGFGTEAFF,TGTGCCAGCAGTTACAGTCAGGGCTTCGGCACTGAAGCTTTCTTT
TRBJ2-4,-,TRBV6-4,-,CASSEYKGNIQYF,TGTGCCAGCAGTGAATATAAGGGGAACATTCAGTACTTC
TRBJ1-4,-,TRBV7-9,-,CASSFLGSTNEKLFF,TGTGCCAGCAGCTTTCTCGGGTCAACTAATGAAAAACTGTTTTTT
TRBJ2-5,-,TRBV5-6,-,CASSLLDTQETQYF,TGTGCCAGCAGCCTGTTGGACACCCAAGAGACCCAGTACTTC
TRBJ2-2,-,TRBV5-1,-,CASSLGQNTGELFF,TGCGCCAGCAGCTTGGGACAGAACACCGGGGAGCTGTTTTTT
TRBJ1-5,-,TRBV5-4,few,CASSADSGEQPQHF,TGTGCCAGCAGCGCGGACAGCGGGGAACAGCCCCAGCATTTT
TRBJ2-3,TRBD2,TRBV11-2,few,CASSLQATGGGTDTQYF,TGTGCCAGCAGCTTACAGGCAACGGGGGGTGGCACAGATACGCAGTATTTT
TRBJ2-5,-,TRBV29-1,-,CSVGPSRETQYF,TGCAGCGTTGGGCCTTCTAGGGAGACCCAGTACTTC
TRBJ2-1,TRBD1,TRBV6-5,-,CASSTRDRDYEQFF,TGTGCCAGCAGTACGCGGGACAGGGACTATGAGCAGTTCTTC
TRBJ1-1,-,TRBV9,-,CASSPEGGAGWTEAFF,TGTGCCAGCAGCCCCGAGGGGGGCGCGGGTTGGACTGAAGCTTTCTTT
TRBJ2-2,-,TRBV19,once,CASSFEGGNTGELFF,TGTGCCAGTAGCTTCGAGGGGGGTAACACCGGGGAGCTGTTTTTT
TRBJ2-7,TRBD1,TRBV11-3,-,CASSIGTGSSYEQYF,TGTGCCAGCAGCATAGGGACAGGGAGTTCCTACGAGCAGTACTTC
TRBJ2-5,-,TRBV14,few,CASSHSLTFTEETQYF,TGTGCCAGCAGCCACTCCCTTACTTTCACGGAAGAGACCCAGTACTTC
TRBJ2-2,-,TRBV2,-,CASSEQAGGAGELFF,TGTGCCAGCAGTGAACAGGCAGGGGGGGCCGGGGAGCTGTTTTTT
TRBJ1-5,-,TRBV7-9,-,CASSLGGGSPQHF,TGTGCCAGCAGCTTGGGGGGCGGATCGCCCCAGCATTTT
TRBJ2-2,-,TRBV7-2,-,CASSSQSRAGELFF,TGTGCCAGCAGCTCTCAATCTAGGGCCGGGGAGCTGTTTTTT
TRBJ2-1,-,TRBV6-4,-,CASSDTEYNEQFF,TGTGCCAGCAGTGACACAGAATACAATGAGCAGTTCTTC
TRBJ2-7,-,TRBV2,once,CASRWPYEQYF,TGTGCCAGCAGGTGGCCCTACGAGCAGTACTTC
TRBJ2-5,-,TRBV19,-,CASSSREGPNQETQYF,TGTGCCAGTAGTTCCCGAGAAGGACCTAACCAAGAGACCCAGTACTTC
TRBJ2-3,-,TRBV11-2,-,CASTAALADTQYF,TGTGCCAGCACAGCAGCGTTAGCAGATACGCAGTATTTT
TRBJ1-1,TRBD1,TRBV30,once,CAQYRGVTEAFF,TGTGCCCAATACAGGGGCGTCACTGAAGCTTTCTTT
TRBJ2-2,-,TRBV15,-,CATSRQGETGELFF,TGTGCCACCAGCAGACAGGGTGAAACCGGGGAGCTGTTTTTT
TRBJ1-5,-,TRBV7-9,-,CASSSVGGNIGNQPQHF,TGTGCCAGCAGCTCAGTTGGAGGGAATATCGGCAATCAGCCCCAGCATTTT
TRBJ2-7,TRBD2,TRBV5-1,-,CASSLVAGSSYEQYF,TGCGCCAGCAGCTTGGTAGCGGGGTCGTCCTACGAGCAGTACTTC
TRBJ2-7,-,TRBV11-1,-,CASSLEGEQYF,TGTGCCAGCAGCCTAGAAGGGGAGCAGTACTTC
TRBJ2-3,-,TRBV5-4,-,CASSLAGETDTQYF,TGTGCCAGCAGCCTGGCTGGGGAAACAGATACGCAGTATTTT
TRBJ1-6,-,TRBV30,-,CAWSLGSPLHF,TGTGCCTGGAGTCTGGGTTCACCCCTCCACTTT
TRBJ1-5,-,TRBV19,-,CASSRSVQGQPQHF,TGTGCCAGTAGTAGGTCAGTACAGGGTCAGCCCCAGCATTTT
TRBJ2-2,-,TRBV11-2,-,CASSLGRWSTGELFF,TGTGCCAGCAGCTTAGGGCGGTGGAGCACCGGGGAGCTGTTTTTT